The rows below give T cell receptor beta chains drawn from one sample of a study of blood T cells in healthy people across ages. TCRdb analysed the 5' RACE reads with MiXCR anew, one entry per CDR3 protein. The sample consists of about 1.8 million distinct CDR3 sequences, 49% of them appearing once. The sequencing input was blood. These receptor sequences come from a woman in her thirties or forties in good health. CDR3s include the opening cysteine and the closing phenylalanine or tryptophan. A D gene is named only where the DNA matches it firmly. Expanded clones get a size class; other rows say once, few or many, or leave the size out.

clone_size	v_call	j_call	d_call	cdr3_nt	cdr3_aa
.	TRBV14	TRBJ2-7	.	TGTGCCAGCAGCCAGCCAGGGAACAATAGGTACGAGCAGTACTTC	CASSQPGNNRYEQYF
.	TRBV7-9	TRBJ2-1	.	TGTGCCAGCAGCTTAGTCGGGGTTAGCGTCTACAATGAGCAGTTCTTC	CASSLVGVSVYNEQFF
few	TRBV7-9	TRBJ2-5	.	TGTGCCAGCAGCTTAATGGGCTCCACCTTTAGAGAACAAGAGACCCAGTACTTC	CASSLMGSTFREQETQYF
.	TRBV7-2	TRBJ1-2	TRBD1	TGTGCCAGCAGCTTAGGATACAGGGGGCCTGTCTATGGCTACACCTTC	CASSLGYRGPVYGYTF
.	TRBV6-5	TRBJ1-6	.	TGTGCCAGCAGTTATGGGTCAGGGCAGGGGATAGGTAATTCACCCCTCCACTTT	CASSYGSGQGIGNSPLHF
many	TRBV6-2/TRBV6-3	TRBJ2-7	TRBD1	TGTGCCAGCAGTGGCGATCGACGGACAGGGAGCTCCTACGAGCAGTACTTC	CASSGDRRTGSSYEQYF
.	TRBV4-2	TRBJ2-3	TRBD2	TGTGCCAGCAGCCAAGATCCTAGCGGGCGGGCAGATACGCAGTATTTT	CASSQDPSGRADTQYF
few	TRBV6-5	TRBJ2-1	.	TGTGCCAGCAGTTACTGGAGGGGTGTCAATGAGCAGTTCTTC	CASSYWRGVNEQFF
.	TRBV18	TRBJ2-7	.	TGTGCCAGCTCACTCCTCAACAAGGGTGTAGCCTACGAGCAGTACTTC	CASSLLNKGVAYEQYF
.	TRBV20-1	TRBJ2-7	.	TGCAGTGCTAGAGATCAGGCAGGGGCCTACGAGCAGTACTTC	CSARDQAGAYEQYF
.	TRBV4-3	TRBJ2-7	TRBD2	TGCGCCAGCAGCCTCCGACCGGCGACCAGCGGGGAGTACAATGAGCAGTACTTC	CASSLRPATSGEYNEQYF
.	TRBV6-1	TRBJ2-7	.	TGTGCCAGCACATCGGGCCCCCCGCGGGAGCAGTACTTC	CASTSGPPREQYF
.	TRBV27	TRBJ2-3	.	TGTGCCAGTACCAGTCGGACAGTCACAGATACGCAGTATTTT	CASTSRTVTDTQYF
.	TRBV29-1	TRBJ1-2	.	TGCAGCGTGTATAGTGCTAACTATGGCTACACCTTC	CSVYSANYGYTF
.	TRBV29-1	TRBJ2-1	TRBD2	TGCAGCGCTGCGACTAGCGCGTACAATGAGCAGTTCTTC	CSAATSAYNEQFF
.	TRBV11-2	TRBJ2-7	TRBD2	TGTGCCAGCAGCTTAGGAGGGGGGTTAGCGGGGGAGTTCGGTTACGAGCAGTACTTC	CASSLGGGLAGEFGYEQYF
.	TRBV7-9	TRBJ2-7	.	TGTGCCAGCAGCTTAATGCGGGGGCAAAAAGGAATTCCCTACGAGCAGTACTTC	CASSLMRGQKGIPYEQYF
.	TRBV28	TRBJ1-6	.	TGTGCCAGCAGTTTCGGGCAGGTCAATTCACCCCTCCACTTT	CASSFGQVNSPLHF
.	TRBV2	TRBJ2-5	TRBD2	TGTGCCAGCAGTGAATCCGGGGGGACCTACCAAGAGACCCAGTACTTC	CASSESGGTYQETQYF
.	TRBV29-1	TRBJ1-2	.	TGCAGCGTCTCGGCGGACAGAAACTATGGCTACACCTTC	CSVSADRNYGYTF
few	TRBV27	TRBJ2-5	TRBD2	TGTGCCAGCAGTTTAATAGCGGGGGCAACGGAGACCCAGTACTTC	CASSLIAGATETQYF
few	TRBV20-1	TRBJ2-7	.	TGCAGTGCTAGAGACCTCAACGGCTCCTCCTACGAGCAGTACTTC	CSARDLNGSSYEQYF
few	TRBV28	TRBJ2-1	.	TGTGCCAGCCGGGGGGCCGGGCGTCATGAGCAGTTCTTC	CASRGAGRHEQFF
.	TRBV6-1	TRBJ2-1	.	TGTGCCAGCAGTGAAGGGATAGGGAGATTCGGTGAGCAGTTCTTC	CASSEGIGRFGEQFF
.	TRBV9	TRBJ2-6	.	TGTGCCAGCAGCGCCATTCGGGGGCGAGCTGGGGCCAACGTCCTGACTTTC	CASSAIRGRAGANVLTF
.	TRBV20-1	TRBJ1-1	.	TGCAGTGCTAGAGATATGGTCCGTACTGAAGCTTTCTTT	CSARDMVRTEAFF
.	TRBV12-3/TRBV12-4	TRBJ1-2	.	TGTGCCAGCACCCTAGGTCGGCAGGGAGGTGGCTACACCTTC	CASTLGRQGGGYTF
.	TRBV7-3	TRBJ2-3	TRBD1	TGTGCCAGCAGCTTAAGTTGGGGGACAGAGAAAGACACAGATACGCAGTATTTT	CASSLSWGTEKDTDTQYF
few	TRBV6-4	TRBJ2-5	TRBD2	TGTGCCAGCAGCGAAGCCGACTTTAGCGGGGGCCAAGAGACCCAGTACTTC	CASSEADFSGGQETQYF
few	TRBV4-1	TRBJ2-1	.	TGCGCCAGCAGCCAAGGTTTAGCCCAAGAGCAGTTCTTC	CASSQGLAQEQFF
.	TRBV4-3	TRBJ2-5	.	TGCGCCAGCAGCCAAGAGGAGGGCCTAAGGGGAGAGACCCAGTACTTC	CASSQEEGLRGETQYF
.	TRBV4-1	TRBJ2-5	TRBD2	TGCGCCAGCAGCCAAGATTTTCTAGCGGGGTCTAGGCAGTACTTC	CASSQDFLAGSRQYF
few	TRBV3-1	TRBJ2-7	.	TGTGCCAGCAGCCAAGACCCGCGACGGAGCGAGCAGTACTTC	CASSQDPRRSEQYF
.	TRBV20-1	TRBJ2-5	.	TGCAGTGCTCCCGCGACCGGGTACCAAGAGACCCAGTACTTC	CSAPATGYQETQYF
.	TRBV3-1	TRBJ2-3	.	TGTGCCAGCAGCCACGAAACTAGCACAGGTACGCAGTATTTT	CASSHETSTGTQYF
.	TRBV20-1	TRBJ2-7	TRBD1	TGCAGTGCTACCGGGACAGGGGTTTCCTACGAGCAGTACTTC	CSATGTGVSYEQYF
.	TRBV2	TRBJ2-5	.	TGTGCCAGCAGTGACGCGGGGATAGAGACCCAGTACTTC	CASSDAGIETQYF